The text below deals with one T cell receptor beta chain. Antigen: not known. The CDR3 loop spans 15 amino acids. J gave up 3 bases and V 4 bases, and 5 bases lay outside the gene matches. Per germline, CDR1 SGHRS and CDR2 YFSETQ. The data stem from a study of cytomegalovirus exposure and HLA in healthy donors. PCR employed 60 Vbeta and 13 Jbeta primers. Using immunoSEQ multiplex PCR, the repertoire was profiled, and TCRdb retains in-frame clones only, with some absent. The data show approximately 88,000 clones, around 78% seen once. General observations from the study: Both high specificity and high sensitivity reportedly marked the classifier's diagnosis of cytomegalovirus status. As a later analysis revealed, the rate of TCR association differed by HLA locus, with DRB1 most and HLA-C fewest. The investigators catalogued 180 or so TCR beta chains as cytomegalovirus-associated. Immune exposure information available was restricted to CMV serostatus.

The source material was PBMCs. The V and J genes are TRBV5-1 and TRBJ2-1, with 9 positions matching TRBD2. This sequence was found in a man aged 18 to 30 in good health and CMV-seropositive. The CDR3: CASSAGTSFYNEQFF. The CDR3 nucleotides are TGCGCCAGCAGCGCCGGGACTAGCTTCTACAATGAGCAGTTCTTC. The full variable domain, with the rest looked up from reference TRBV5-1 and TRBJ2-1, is KAGVTQTPRYLIKTRGQQVTLSCSPISGHRSVSWYQQTPGQGLQFLFEYFSETQRNKGNFPGRFSGRQFSNSRSEMNVSTLELGDSALYLCASSAGTSFYNEQFFGPGTRLTVL.